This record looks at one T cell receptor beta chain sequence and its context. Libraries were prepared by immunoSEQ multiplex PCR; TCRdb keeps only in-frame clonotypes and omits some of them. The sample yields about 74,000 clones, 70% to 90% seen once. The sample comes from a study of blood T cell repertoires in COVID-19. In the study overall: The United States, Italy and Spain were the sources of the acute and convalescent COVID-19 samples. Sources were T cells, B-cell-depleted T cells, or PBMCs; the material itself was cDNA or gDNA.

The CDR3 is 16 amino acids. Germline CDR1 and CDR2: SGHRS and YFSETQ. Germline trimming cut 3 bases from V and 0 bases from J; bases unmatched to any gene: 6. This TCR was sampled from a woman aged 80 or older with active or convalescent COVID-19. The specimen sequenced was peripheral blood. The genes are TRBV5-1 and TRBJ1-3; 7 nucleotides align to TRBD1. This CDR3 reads CASSSMGQLSGNTIYF. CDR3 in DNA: TGCGCCAGCAGCTCCATGGGACAGCTCTCTGGAAACACCATATATTTT.